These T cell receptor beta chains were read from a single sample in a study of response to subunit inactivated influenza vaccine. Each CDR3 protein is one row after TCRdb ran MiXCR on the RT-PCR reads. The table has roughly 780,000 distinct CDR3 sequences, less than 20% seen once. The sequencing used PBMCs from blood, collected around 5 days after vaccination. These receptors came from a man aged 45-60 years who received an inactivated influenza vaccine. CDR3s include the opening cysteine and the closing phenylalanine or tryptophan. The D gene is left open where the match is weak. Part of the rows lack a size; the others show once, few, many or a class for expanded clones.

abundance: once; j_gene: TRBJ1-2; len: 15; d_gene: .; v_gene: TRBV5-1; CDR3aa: CASSWSQGSNYGYTF; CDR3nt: TGCGCCAGCAGCTGGTCCCAGGGTTCTAACTATGGCTACACCTTC
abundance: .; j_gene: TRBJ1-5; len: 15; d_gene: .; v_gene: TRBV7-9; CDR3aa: CASSATGHSNQPQHF; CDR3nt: TGTGCCAGCAGCGCCACCGGACACTCCAATCAGCCCCAGCATTTT
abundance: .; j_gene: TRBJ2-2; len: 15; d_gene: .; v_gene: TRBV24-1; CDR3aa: CATSESGTSTGELFF; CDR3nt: TGTGCCACCAGCGAGTCGGGGACGAGCACCGGGGAGCTGTTTTTT
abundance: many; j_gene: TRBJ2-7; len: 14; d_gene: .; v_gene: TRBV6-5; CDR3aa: CASRHRDKSYEQYF; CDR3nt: TGTGCCAGCAGACACCGGGACAAATCCTACGAGCAGTACTTC
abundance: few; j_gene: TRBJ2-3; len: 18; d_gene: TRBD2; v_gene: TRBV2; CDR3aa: CASSDPAQLALTTDTQYF; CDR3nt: TGTGCCAGCAGTGACCCTGCCCAACTAGCGTTGACGACAGATACGCAGTATTTT
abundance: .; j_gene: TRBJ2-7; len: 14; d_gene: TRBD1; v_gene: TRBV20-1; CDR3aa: CSSYPAQGVGEQYF; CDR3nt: TGCAGTTCCTACCCGGCACAGGGGGTTGGCGAGCAGTACTTC
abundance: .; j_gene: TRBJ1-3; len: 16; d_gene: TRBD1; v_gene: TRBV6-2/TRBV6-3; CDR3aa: CASRGQGRSSGNTIYF; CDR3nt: TGTGCCAGCAGGGGACAGGGGAGAAGCTCTGGAAACACCATATATTTT
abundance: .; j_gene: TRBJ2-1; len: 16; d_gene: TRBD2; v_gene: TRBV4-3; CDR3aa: CASSQELRSGRDEQFF; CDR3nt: TGCGCCAGCAGCCAAGAGTTAAGGAGCGGGAGGGATGAGCAGTTCTTC
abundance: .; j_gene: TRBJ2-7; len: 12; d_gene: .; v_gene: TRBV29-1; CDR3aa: CSVGEGAYEQYF; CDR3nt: TGCAGCGTTGGTGAGGGAGCCTACGAGCAGTACTTC
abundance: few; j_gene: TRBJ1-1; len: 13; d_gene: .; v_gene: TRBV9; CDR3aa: CASSIDRNTEAFF; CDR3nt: TGTGCCAGCAGCATCGACCGGAACACTGAAGCTTTCTTT
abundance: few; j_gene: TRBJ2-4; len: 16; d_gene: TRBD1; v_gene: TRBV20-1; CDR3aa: CSARAPGQGRGNIQYF; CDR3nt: TGCAGTGCTAGAGCCCCGGGACAGGGGAGGGGAAACATTCAGTACTTC
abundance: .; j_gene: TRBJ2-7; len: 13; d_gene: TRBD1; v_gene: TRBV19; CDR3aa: CASSLTGGGEQYF; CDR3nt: TGTGCCAGTAGTTTGACAGGGGGCGGCGAGCAGTACTTC
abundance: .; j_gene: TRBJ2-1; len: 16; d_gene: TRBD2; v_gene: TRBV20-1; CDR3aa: CSARPPSGSSYNEQFF; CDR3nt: TGCAGTGCTAGACCCCCTAGCGGGAGTTCCTACAATGAGCAGTTCTTC
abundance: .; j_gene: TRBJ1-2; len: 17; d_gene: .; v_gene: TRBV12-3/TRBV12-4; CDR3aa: CASSSSAGQIYNYGYTF; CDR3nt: TGTGCCAGCAGTTCGTCCGCCGGACAGATTTATAACTATGGCTACACCTTC
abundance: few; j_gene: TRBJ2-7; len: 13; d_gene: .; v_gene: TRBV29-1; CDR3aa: CSVEAGVGYEQYF; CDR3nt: TGCAGCGTTGAAGCGGGAGTAGGGTACGAGCAGTACTTC
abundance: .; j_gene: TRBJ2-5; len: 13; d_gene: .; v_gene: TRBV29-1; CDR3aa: CSAVGGRGETQYF; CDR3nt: TGCAGCGCCGTGGGGGGCAGAGGAGAGACCCAGTACTTC
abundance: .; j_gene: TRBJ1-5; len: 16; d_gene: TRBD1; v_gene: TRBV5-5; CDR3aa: CASSVRQGARNQPQHF; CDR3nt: TGTGCCAGCAGCGTAAGACAGGGGGCTCGCAATCAGCCCCAGCATTTT
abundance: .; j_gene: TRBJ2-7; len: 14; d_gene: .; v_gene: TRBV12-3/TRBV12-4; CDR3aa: CASSRRGGTHEQYF; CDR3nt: TGTGCCAGCAGTCGGCGTGGCGGGACCCACGAGCAGTACTTC
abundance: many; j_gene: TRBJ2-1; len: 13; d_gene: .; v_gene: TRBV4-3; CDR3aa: CASSQEGLGEQFF; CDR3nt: TGCGCCAGCAGCCAAGAGGGCCTGGGTGAGCAGTTCTTC
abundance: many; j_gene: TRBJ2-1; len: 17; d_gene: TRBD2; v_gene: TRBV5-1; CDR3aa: CASSLPKREGRYNEQFF; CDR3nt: TGCGCCAGCAGCTTGCCCAAGCGGGAGGGCCGGTACAATGAGCAGTTCTTC
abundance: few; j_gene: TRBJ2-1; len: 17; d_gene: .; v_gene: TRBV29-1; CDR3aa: CSARGDLGGGAYNEQFF; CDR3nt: TGCAGCGCCCGCGGCGACCTCGGGGGTGGGGCCTACAATGAGCAGTTCTTC
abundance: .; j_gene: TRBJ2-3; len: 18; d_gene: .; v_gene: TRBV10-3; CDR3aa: CAISHPPDFFALTDTQYF; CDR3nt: TGTGCCATCAGTCATCCCCCGGACTTTTTCGCACTCACAGATACGCAGTATTTT
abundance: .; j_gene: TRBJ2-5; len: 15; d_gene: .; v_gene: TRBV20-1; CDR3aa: CSARDGTVVEETQYF; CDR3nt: TGCAGTGCTAGAGATGGGACTGTCGTCGAAGAGACCCAGTACTTC
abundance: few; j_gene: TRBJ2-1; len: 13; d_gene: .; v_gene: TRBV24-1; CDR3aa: CATSDPDRREQFF; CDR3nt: TGTGCCACCAGTGACCCTGACAGGCGGGAGCAGTTCTTC
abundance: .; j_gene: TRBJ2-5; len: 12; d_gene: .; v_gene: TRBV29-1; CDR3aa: CSVVSTGETQYF; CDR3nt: TGCAGCGTTGTCTCGACCGGAGAGACCCAGTACTTC
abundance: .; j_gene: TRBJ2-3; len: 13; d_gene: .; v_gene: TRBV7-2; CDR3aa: CASSLGGYHTQYF; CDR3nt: TGTGCCAGCAGCTTAGGTGGTTACCATACGCAGTATTTT
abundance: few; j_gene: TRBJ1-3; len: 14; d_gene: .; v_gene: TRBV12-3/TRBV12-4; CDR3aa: CASSLISSGNTIYF; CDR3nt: TGTGCCAGCAGTTTGATCAGCTCTGGAAACACCATATATTTT
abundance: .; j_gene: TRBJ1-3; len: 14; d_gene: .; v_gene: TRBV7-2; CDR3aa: CASGPPLSGNTIYF; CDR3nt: TGTGCCTCCGGACCACCCCTCTCTGGAAACACCATATATTTT
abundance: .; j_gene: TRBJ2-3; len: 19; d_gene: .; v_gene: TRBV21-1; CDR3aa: CASSEGWGPGGYCTDTQYF; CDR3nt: TGTGCCAGCAGCGAAGGGTGGGGCCCCGGCGGATACTGCACAGATACGCAGTATTTT
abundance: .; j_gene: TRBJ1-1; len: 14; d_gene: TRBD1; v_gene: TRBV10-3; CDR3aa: CAISEYGQGAEAFF; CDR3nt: TGTGCCATCAGTGAGTATGGACAGGGGGCTGAAGCTTTCTTT
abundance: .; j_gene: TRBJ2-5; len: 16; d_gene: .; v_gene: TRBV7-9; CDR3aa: CASSLRRLDRFETQYF; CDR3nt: TGTGCCAGCAGCTTACGGAGATTAGACAGGTTCGAGACCCAGTACTTC
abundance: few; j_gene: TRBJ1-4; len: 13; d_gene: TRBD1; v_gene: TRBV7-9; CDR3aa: CASSWTGMEKLFF; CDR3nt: TGTGCCAGCAGCTGGACAGGGATGGAAAAACTGTTTTTT
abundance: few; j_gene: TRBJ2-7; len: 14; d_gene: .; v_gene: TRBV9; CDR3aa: CASSVAVSSYEQYF; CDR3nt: TGTGCCAGCAGCGTAGCGGTTAGCTCCTACGAGCAGTACTTC
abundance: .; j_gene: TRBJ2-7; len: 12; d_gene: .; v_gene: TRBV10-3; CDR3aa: CAIKGGEGEQYF; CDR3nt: TGTGCCATCAAAGGGGGAGAAGGGGAGCAGTACTTC
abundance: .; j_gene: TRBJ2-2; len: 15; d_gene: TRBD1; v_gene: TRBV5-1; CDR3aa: CASRSMDRGSGELFF; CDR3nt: TGCGCCAGCAGGTCGATGGACAGGGGCTCCGGGGAGCTGTTTTTT
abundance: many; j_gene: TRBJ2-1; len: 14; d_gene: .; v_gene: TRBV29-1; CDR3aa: CSVEGAISYNEQFF; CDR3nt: TGCAGCGTTGAAGGCGCGATCTCCTACAATGAGCAGTTCTTC
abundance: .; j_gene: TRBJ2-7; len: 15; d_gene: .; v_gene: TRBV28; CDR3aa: CASSFLLGESYEQYF; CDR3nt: TGTGCCAGCAGTTTTTTGTTAGGGGAAAGCTACGAGCAGTACTTC
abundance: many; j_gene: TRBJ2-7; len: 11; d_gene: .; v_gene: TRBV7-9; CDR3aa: CASTDSYEQYF; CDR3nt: TGTGCCAGCACAGACTCCTACGAGCAGTACTTC
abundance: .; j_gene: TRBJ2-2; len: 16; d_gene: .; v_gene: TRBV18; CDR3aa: CASSPGNGGVAGELFF; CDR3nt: TGTGCCAGCTCACCAGGAAACGGGGGAGTAGCCGGGGAGCTGTTTTTT
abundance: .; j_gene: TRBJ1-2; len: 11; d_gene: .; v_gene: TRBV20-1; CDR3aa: CSARYPEGYTF; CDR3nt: TGCAGTGCTAGATATCCGGAGGGCTACACCTTC
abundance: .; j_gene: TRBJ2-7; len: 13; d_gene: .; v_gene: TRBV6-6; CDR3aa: CASSRTNPYEQYF; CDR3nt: TGTGCCAGCAGCAGGACTAACCCCTACGAGCAGTACTTC
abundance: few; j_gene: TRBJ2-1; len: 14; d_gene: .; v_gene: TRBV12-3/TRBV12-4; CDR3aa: CASSLWGIYNEQFF; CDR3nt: TGTGCCAGCAGCTTGTGGGGGATATACAATGAGCAGTTCTTC
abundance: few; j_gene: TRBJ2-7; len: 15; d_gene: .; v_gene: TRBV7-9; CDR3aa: CASSLSAGTSYEQYF; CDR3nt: TGTGCCAGCAGCTTGTCCGCGGGCACCTCCTACGAGCAGTACTTC
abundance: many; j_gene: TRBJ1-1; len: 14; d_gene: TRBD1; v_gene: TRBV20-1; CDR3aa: CSAARGTGSTEAFF; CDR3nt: TGCAGTGCAGCTAGGGGGACAGGGTCCACTGAAGCTTTCTTT
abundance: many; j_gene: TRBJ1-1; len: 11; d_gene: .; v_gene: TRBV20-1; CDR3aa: CSATRQIEAFF; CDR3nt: TGCAGTGCTACGAGACAGATTGAAGCTTTCTTT
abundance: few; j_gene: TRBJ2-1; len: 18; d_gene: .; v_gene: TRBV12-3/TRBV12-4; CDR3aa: CASSLVAGGIAGLDEQFF; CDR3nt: TGTGCCAGCAGTTTAGTTGCAGGAGGTATTGCGGGTTTGGATGAGCAGTTCTTC
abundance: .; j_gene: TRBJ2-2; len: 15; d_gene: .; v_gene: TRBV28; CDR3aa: CASSARDTNTGELFF; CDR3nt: TGTGCCAGCAGTGCCCGGGACACGAACACCGGGGAGCTGTTTTTT
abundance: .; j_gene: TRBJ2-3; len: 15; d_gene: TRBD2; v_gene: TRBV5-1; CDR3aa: CASSFGGGNTDTQYF; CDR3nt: TGCGCCAGCAGCTTCGGCGGGGGTAACACAGATACGCAGTATTTT
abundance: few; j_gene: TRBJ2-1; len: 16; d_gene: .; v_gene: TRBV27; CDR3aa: CASSLWAESSYNEQFF; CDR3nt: TGTGCCAGCAGTTTATGGGCAGAGAGCTCCTACAATGAGCAGTTCTTC
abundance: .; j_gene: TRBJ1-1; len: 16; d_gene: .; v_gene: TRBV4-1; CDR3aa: CASSQLTRSRNTEAFF; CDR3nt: TGCGCCAGCAGCCAACTAACGAGGTCACGGAACACTGAAGCTTTCTTT
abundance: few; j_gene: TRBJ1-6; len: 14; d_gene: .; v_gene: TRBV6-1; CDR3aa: CASRIGRDNSPLHF; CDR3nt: TGTGCCAGCAGGATCGGCAGGGACAATTCACCCCTCCACTTT
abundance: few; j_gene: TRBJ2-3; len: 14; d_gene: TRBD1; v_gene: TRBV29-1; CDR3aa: CSVPTGGRTDTQYF; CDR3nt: TGCAGCGTGCCGACAGGGGGTCGTACAGATACGCAGTATTTT
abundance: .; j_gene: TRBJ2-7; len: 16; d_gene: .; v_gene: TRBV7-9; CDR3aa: CASSFGEWTLSYEQYF; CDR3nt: TGTGCCAGCAGCTTTGGGGAATGGACCCTCTCCTACGAGCAGTACTTC
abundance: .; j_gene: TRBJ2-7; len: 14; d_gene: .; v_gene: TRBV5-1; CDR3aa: CASSLTVSPYEQYF; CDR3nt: TGCGCCAGCAGCTTGACAGTGTCCCCCTACGAGCAGTACTTC
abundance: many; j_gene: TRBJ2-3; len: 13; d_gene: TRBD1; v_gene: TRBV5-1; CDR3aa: CASSWTGADTQYF; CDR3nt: TGTGCCAGCAGTTGGACAGGGGCAGATACGCAGTATTTT
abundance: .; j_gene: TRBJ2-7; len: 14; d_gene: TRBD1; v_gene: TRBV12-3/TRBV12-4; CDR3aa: CASSPRTGGHEQYF; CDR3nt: TGTGCCAGCAGTCCACGGACAGGAGGCCACGAGCAGTACTTC